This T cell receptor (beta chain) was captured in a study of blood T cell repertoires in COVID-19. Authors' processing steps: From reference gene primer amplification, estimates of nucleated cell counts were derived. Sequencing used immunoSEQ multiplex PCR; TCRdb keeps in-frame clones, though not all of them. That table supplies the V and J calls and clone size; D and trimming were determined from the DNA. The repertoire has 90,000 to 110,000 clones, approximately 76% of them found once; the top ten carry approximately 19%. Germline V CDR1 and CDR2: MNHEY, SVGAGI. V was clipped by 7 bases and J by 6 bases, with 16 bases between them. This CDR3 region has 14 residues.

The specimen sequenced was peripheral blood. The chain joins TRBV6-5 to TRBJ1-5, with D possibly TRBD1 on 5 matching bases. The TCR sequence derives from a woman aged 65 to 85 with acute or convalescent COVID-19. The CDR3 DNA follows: TGTGCCAGCACGTTCGCGGGGGAAGGTCAGCCCCAGCATTTT. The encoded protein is CASTFAGEGQPQHF.